This T cell receptor beta chain was obtained from a study of blood T cell repertoires in COVID-19. Using immunoSEQ multiplex PCR, the repertoire was profiled, and TCRdb retains in-frame clones only, with some absent. The table has approximately 300,000 clones, over 75% seen once; the top ten hold 8.5% to 12%. Germline CDR1 reads LGHDT; CDR2 reads YNNKEL (reference sequence). The CDR3 sequence is 12 residues long. V shed 7 bases and J 4 bases; nucleotides not matched to a gene: 2. Cohorts were assigned according to the clinical history that participants reported. V and J are TRBV3-1 (or the pseudogene TRBV3-2) and TRBJ2-3, with 7 bases fitting TRBD2. The receptor's source is a woman between 18 and 30 years old who had recovered from COVID-19. The sample comprised PBMCs or T cells enriched from blood (not recorded which). The CDR3 region is CASNGGSDTQYF. The CDR3 DNA follows: TGTGCCAGCAACGGGGGGTCAGATACGCAGTATTTT.